The clone carrying this T cell receptor beta chain is medium-sized (0.01 to 0.1%) by share. This record belongs to a study of early T cells in non-severe SARS-CoV-2 infection. The CDR3 is 14 residues long. CDR1 and CDR2 from the germline V gene are MRHNA and SNTAGT. V lost 2 bases to trimming and J lost 9 bases, with 14 bases between them. TCRdb re-called the 5' RACE reads with MiXCR, one entry per CDR3 protein. Of roughly 20,000 distinct CDR3 sequences in the sample, about 4% were seen once. The rearrangement joins TRBV6-4 to TRBJ2-1, with D perhaps assigned TRBD1 or TRBD2 (7 bases each). The TCR originated in an adult who was a healthcare worker with PCR-confirmed SARS-CoV-2 infection or an uninfected control (not recorded which). Sequencing input: whole blood. The CDR3 region has the DNA TGTGCCAGCAGTGACGGGGAGGGGGCTGGTGAGCAGTTCTTC. It yields the protein CASSDGEGAGEQFF.